This TCR beta chain is drawn from a study of cytomegalovirus exposure and HLA in healthy donors. The primer mix had 60 Vbeta and 13 Jbeta primers. Sequencing used immunoSEQ multiplex PCR; TCRdb keeps in-frame clones, though not all of them. The sample lists about 180,000 clones; 75% to 85% were seen once. A note on this clone: What it recognizes is unknown.

CDR3 size: 15 residues. With 3 bases clipped from V and 2 bases from J, the junction kept 5 bases outside the gene matches. Germline V gene sequence: CDR1 KGHSH, CDR2 LQKENI. Despite likely unrecorded immune exposures, the donors were nominally healthy at the time of sampling. Study results and limitations: Investigators reported 150 to 200 TCR beta chains as tied to cytomegalovirus. Per published reports, the classifier diagnosed cytomegalovirus status with high specificity and sensitivity.

Sequencing was done on a sample of PBMCs. The TCR sequence derives from a woman aged 45-65 years in good health and CMV-seropositive. The chain joins TRBV18 to TRBJ2-3; 7 nucleotides agree with TRBD1. CDR3 sequence: CASSPGQQVTDTQYF. CDR3 nucleotides: TGTGCCAGCTCACCGGGACAGCAGGTCACAGATACGCAGTATTTT.